The clone carrying this T cell receptor beta chain has a single count. These data belong to a study of T cell changes during pregnancy in multiple sclerosis. The CDR3 is 18 residues long. V trimming: 4 bases; J trimming: 1 base; junction bases outside the gene matches: 12. The V gene's germline CDR1 is SGHNT and CDR2 YYREEE (reference sequence). Only in-frame clones appear in the TCRdb table, and some are missing; sequencing was by immunoSEQ multiplex PCR. Among fewer than 65,000 clones listed, around 94% were seen once. The clonotype was recovered from a female donor with multiple sclerosis, enrolled in a pregnancy study. This chain connects TRBV5-4 to TRBJ2-2; TRBD2 agrees at 8 bases. The sequenced sample was CD4+ T cells from peripheral blood mononuclear cells, obtained in the third trimester of pregnancy. CDR3 bases: TGTGCCAGCAGCCCGGATACGATAGCGGGAAAGAACACCGGGGAGCTGTTTTTT. Its translation: CASSPDTIAGKNTGELFF.